Sequencing of this T cell receptor beta chain was carried out in a study of blood T cell repertoires in COVID-19. Study summary: There were acute and convalescent COVID-19 samples, and they came from the United States, Italy and Spain. Sources were T cells, B-cell-depleted T cells, or PBMCs; the material itself was cDNA or gDNA.

This clone appeared a few times. How the authors handled the data: By means of reference gene primer amplification, nucleated cell counts were estimated. Using immunoSEQ multiplex PCR, the repertoire was profiled, and TCRdb retains in-frame clones only, with some absent. V, J and clone size are taken as reported in that table, and D and trimming were inferred from the DNA itself. The data contain about 120,000 clones, about four fifths of them singletons. The ends were cut back, 4 bases at V and 3 bases at J, with 10 bases in the middle. Germline assignment: CDR1 PRHDT and CDR2 FYEKMQ (reference sequence). The CDR3 loop spans 14 amino acids.

The sequence was collected from a man aged 70 or older with acute or convalescent COVID-19. The sequencing sample was made of peripheral blood. The V and J genes are TRBV13 and TRBJ1-3; maybe TRBD1 (6 bases). CDR3 in amino acids: CASSSRTDGNTIYF. CDR3 DNA: TGTGCCAGCAGCTCTCGGACAGATGGAAACACCATATATTTT.